Following are 26 T cell receptor beta chains from one sample sequenced in a study of cytomegalovirus exposure and HLA in healthy donors. PCR involved 60 Vbeta and 13 Jbeta primers. The data were produced by immunoSEQ multiplex PCR, yet TCRdb's version contains in-frame clones alone and is incomplete. The sample records some 110,000 clones, 76% being singletons. The sample taken for sequencing was PBMCs. These receptors were obtained from a man aged 40-49 years in good health and CMV-seropositive.

The V call is TRBV14, the J call TRBJ1-2; 8 positions agree with TRBD1. CDR1 is SGHDN and CDR2 is FVKESK in the germline V gene. The CDR3 length is 13 residues. V was clipped by 4 bases and J by 5 bases; unmatched bases: 3. CDR3 nucleotide sequence: TGTGCCAGCAGCCCGGACAGGGTGTATGGCTACACCTTC. It codes for CASSPDRVYGYTF.

V is TRBV6-4 and J is TRBJ2-7; 9 positions match TRBD1. V shed 5 bases and J 3 bases; nucleotides not matched to a gene: 2. Germline V gene data show CDR1 as MRHNA and CDR2 as SNTAGT. The CDR3 runs 13 residues. CDR3 coding DNA: TGTGCCAGCAGTTCGGGACAGGGCTACGAGCAGTACTTC. This sequence encodes CASSSGQGYEQYF.

This chain's CDR3 is CASSIYRGSGRAQSYEQYF. CDR3 sequence (DNA): TGTGCCAGCAGTATTTACAGGGGTAGCGGGAGGGCCCAGTCCTACGAGCAGTACTTC. The chain carries TRBV27 and TRBJ2-7, with TRBD2 matching 11 bases. Germline V gives CDR1 MNHEY, CDR2 SMNVEV (reference sequence). With V trimmed by 5 bases and J by 1 base, 16 bases remained unmatched. This CDR3 is 19 amino acids long.

The chain carries TRBV18 and TRBJ2-5; no definite D call. This CDR3 region has 13 residues. Between the trimmed V and J ends, which lost 3 bases and 4 bases, there was a span of 9 bases. Germline values: CDR1 KGHSH, CDR2 LQKENI. Here the CDR3 reads CASSPPNGETQYF. The CDR3 DNA sequence: TGTGCCAGCTCACCTCCCAACGGAGAGACCCAGTACTTC.

This chain connects TRBV27 to TRBJ1-1, with 7 positions matching TRBD1. Per the germline V gene, CDR1 is MNHEY and CDR2 is SMNVEV (reference sequence). V dropped 2 bases and J dropped 2; count of bases not matched to a gene: 5. The CDR3 extends over 15 amino acids. The CDR3: CASSLVTGFNTEAFF. CDR3 sequence (DNA): TGTGCCAGCAGTTTAGTGACAGGGTTTAACACTGAAGCTTTCTTT.

The chain links TRBV19 to TRBJ1-3; 7 bases agree with TRBD1. There are 16 residues in the CDR3. V gave up 1 base and J gave up 3 bases; unmatched junction bases: 6. Germline CDR1 and CDR2: LNHDA and SQIVND (reference sequence). The CDR3 region is CASSIARGRDGNTIYF. The CDR3 coding sequence is TGTGCCAGTAGTATAGCAAGGGGGCGGGATGGAAACACCATATATTTT.

The CDR3 DNA reads TGTGCCAGCACTCCCGGGGGGGCGACTACGCAGTATTTT. Protein: CASTPGGATTQYF. The chain carries TRBV6-5 and TRBJ2-3; 8 bases map to TRBD2. The CDR3 loop spans 13 amino acids. Germline values: CDR1 MNHEY, CDR2 SVGAGI. J lost 8 bases, V lost 7 bases, and 8 bases had no gene match.

The chain employs TRBV7-6 and TRBJ2-7; D is possibly TRBD1 (6 bases). In germline, CDR1 is SGHVS, CDR2 FNYEAQ. CDR3 length: 13 residues. V shed 2 bases and J shed 2 bases, with 7 bases lying between them. The CDR3 is CASSLPGAYEQYF. CDR3 in DNA: TGTGCCAGCAGCTTACCAGGGGCCTACGAGCAGTACTTC. Full variable domain (remainder filled in from reference TRBV7-6 and TRBJ2-7): GAGVSQSPRYKVTKRGQDVALRCDPISGHVSLYWYRQALGQGPEFLTYFNYEAQQDKSGLPNDRFSAERPEGSISTLTIQRTEQRDSAMYRCASSLPGAYEQYFGPGTRLTVT.

V and J are TRBV5-5 and TRBJ2-5; 10 positions match TRBD1. The J call may be incorrect, as the DNA end agrees better with TRBJ2-7. The CDR3 contains 14 residues. Germline-derived CDR1 and CDR2 are SGHKS and YYEKEE (reference sequence). CDR3 coding DNA: TGTGCCAGCAGGGTTCCGGGACAGGGGCTCGAGCAGTACTTC. Encoded protein: CASRVPGQGLEQYF.

This clone has a handful of counts. J is TRBJ1-1 and V is TRBV6-6, with a possible D match to TRBD1 (6 bases). The germline V and J ends were trimmed by 0 bases and 8 bases, with 19 bases remaining between them. Germline CDR1 and CDR2: MNHNY and SVGAGI (reference sequence). This CDR3 comprises 16 residues. The chain's CDR3 is CASSYSGATWVLEAFF. CDR3 nucleotides: TGTGCCAGCAGTTACTCGGGGGCGACATGGGTGTTAGAAGCTTTCTTT.

This sequence joins TRBV5-4 and TRBJ1-5, with D unclear. Germline V gene sequence: CDR1 SGHNT, CDR2 YYREEE (reference sequence). This CDR3 has 11 amino acids. V was cut by 4 bases and J by 5 bases, with 4 bases left in between. CDR3 amino acids: CASSRDQPQHF. CDR3 in DNA: TGTGCCAGCAGCCGAGATCAGCCCCAGCATTTT.

The chain combines TRBV19 with TRBJ2-5; 8 bases map to TRBD2. This CDR3 has 16 residues. Germline values: CDR1 LNHDA, CDR2 SQIVND (reference sequence). V was pared by 6 bases and J by 4 bases, with 13 bases of the junction left unmatched. Here the CDR3 reads CASRGGRKPGAETQYF. The CDR3, as DNA: TGTGCCAGTAGGGGCGGGAGGAAACCTGGCGCAGAGACCCAGTACTTC.

The chain joins TRBV27 to TRBJ2-5, with 8 bases aligning to TRBD1. Germline assignment: CDR1 MNHEY and CDR2 SMNVEV (reference sequence). The CDR3 sequence is 14 residues long. V was pared by 3 bases and J by 5 bases, with 5 bases of the junction left unmatched. The CDR3 region is CASSFGQGGETQYF. The CDR3 DNA sequence: TGTGCCAGCAGTTTCGGACAGGGCGGGGAGACCCAGTACTTC.

Concerning this clone: No DNA is shown, since the ends of the CDR3 on it are uncertain; the CDR3 is the one TCRdb lists. This rearrangement joins TRBV27 to TRBJ2-1; the listed D gene, TRBD2, was not tested against the DNA. Including both end residues, the CDR3 is 15 amino acids long. Germline loops: CDR1 MNHEY, CDR2 SMNVEV (reference sequence). CDR3 loop: CASSSSTSGYNEQFF.

This chain links TRBV27 with TRBJ1-3, with D perhaps matching TRBD1 (6 bases). The CDR3 runs to 15 residues. From germline, CDR1 is MNHEY and CDR2 SMNVEV (reference sequence). Trimming cost V 6 bases and J 9 bases, with 21 bases left between them. CDR3 bases: TGTGCCAGCAGGCCCTCAGGAGCAGGGGAAAGCACCATATATTTT. This translates into CASRPSGAGESTIYF.

The chain is built from TRBV27 and TRBJ2-2; weak D call: TRBD1 (6 bases). Germline CDR1 and CDR2: MNHEY and SMNVEV (reference sequence). CDR3 length equals 15 residues. V lost 5 bases and J lost 5, with 15 bases in between. CDR3 in amino acids: CASSAYREGTGELFF. The CDR3 DNA reads TGTGCCAGCAGTGCCTACAGGGAAGGTACCGGGGAGCTGTTTTTT.

This clone was observed a few times. The V call is TRBV11-1, the J call TRBJ1-6; maybe TRBD1 (5 bases). V gave up 5 bases and J gave up 8 bases, with 13 bases separating them. This CDR3 spans 14 amino acids. From germline, CDR1 is SGHAT and CDR2 FQDESV (reference sequence). The CDR3 loop is CASSPGRQHSPLHF. The CDR3 DNA sequence: TGTGCCAGCAGCCCCGGAAGACAGCATTCACCCCTCCACTTT.

V is TRBV7-3 and J is TRBJ2-1; 11 bases fit TRBD2. V shed 5 bases, J shed 8 bases, and the junction held 11 bases outside the gene matches. CDR1 is SGHTA, CDR2 FQGTGA, per germline. CDR3 size: 16 residues. The CDR3 reads CASSLTWTSGLYEQFF. As DNA, the CDR3 is TGTGCCAGCAGCCTTACATGGACTAGCGGGTTATATGAGCAGTTCTTC.

The chain uses TRBV4-2 and TRBJ1-2; 7 bases are shared with TRBD1. The CDR3 totals 14 residues. The V segment lost 1 base and the J segment 5 bases; nucleotides outside the gene matches: 4. Germline loops: CDR1 LGHNA, CDR2 YNFKEQ. The CDR3 spells CASSQGPGGYGYTF. CDR3 in DNA: TGTGCCAGCAGCCAAGGTCCAGGGGGTTATGGCTACACCTTC.

This clone was counted only a few times. The CDR3 spells CASSLGAGGAYNEQFF. In DNA form, the CDR3 reads TGTGCCAGCAGCTTGGGGGCCGGGGGGGCTTACAATGAGCAGTTCTTC. The V and J genes are TRBV11-3 and TRBJ2-1; 8 bases match TRBD2. Trimming at V came to 3 bases and at J to 4 bases, leaving 8 bases not matched to a gene. The germline V gene has CDR1 SGHNT and CDR2 YENEEA. This CDR3 is built from 16 residues. Together with reference TRBV11-3 and TRBJ2-1, the CDR3 gives the full variable domain: EAGVVQSPRYKIIEKKQPVAFWCNPISGHNTLYWYLQNLGQGPELLIRYENEEAVDDSQLPKDRFSAERLKGVDSTLKIQPAELGDSAVYLCASSLGAGGAYNEQFFGPGTRLTVL.

The chain employs TRBV28 and TRBJ1-1; 7 bases align to TRBD1. J lost 1 base, V lost 6 bases, and 8 bases had no gene match. The CDR3 is made up of 15 amino acids. CDR1 and CDR2 from the germline V gene are MDHEN and SYDVKM. The CDR3 coding sequence is TGTGCCAGCAGCCAAAACAGGGGATGGAACACTGAAGCTTTCTTT. Translating gives CASSQNRGWNTEAFF.

The rearrangement uses TRBV15 and TRBJ2-3, with 7 bases matching TRBD1. The germline V gene encodes CDR1 LNHNV and CDR2 YYDKDF (reference sequence). V lost 5 bases and J lost 0; bases outside the gene matches: 5. The CDR3 covers 15 residues. CDR3 region: CATSAWDSSTDTQYF. The CDR3 coding sequence is TGTGCCACCAGCGCCTGGGACAGTAGCACAGATACGCAGTATTTT.

The genes are TRBV7-2 and TRBJ1-2; 11 positions agree with TRBD1. Germline CDR1 is SGHTA and CDR2 is FQGNSA. The CDR3 is 14 amino acids. V shed 6 bases and J 4 bases; nucleotides not matched to a gene: 4. Written as DNA, the CDR3 is TGTGCCAGCAGTCCGGACAGGGGGCTCTATGGCTACACCTTC. This translates into CASSPDRGLYGYTF.

The gene calls are TRBV30 and TRBJ2-7, with unresolved D. The CDR3 sequence is 12 residues long. Germline V gene lookup returns CDR1 GTSNPN and CDR2 SVGIG (reference sequence). V dropped 3 bases and J dropped 1 base, with 7 bases sitting between them. The CDR3 reads CAWSRKSYEQYF. CDR3 in DNA: TGTGCCTGGAGCAGGAAATCCTACGAGCAGTACTTC. The whole variable domain, filled in from reference TRBV30 and TRBJ2-7, reads SQTIHQWPATLVQPVGSPLSLECTVEGTSNPNLYWYRQAAGRGLQLLFYSVGIGQISSEVPQNLSASRPQDRQFILSSKKLLLSDSGFYLCAWSRKSYEQYFGPGTRLTVT.

This chain joins TRBV6-5 and TRBJ1-2; 7 nucleotides align to TRBD1. J gave up 8 bases and V 6 bases, and 6 bases lay outside the gene matches. Looked up from germline, CDR1 is MNHEY and CDR2 is SVGAGI. The CDR3 is 12 residues long. This CDR3 is CASRTRGWGYTF. CDR3 coding DNA: TGTGCCAGCAGAACCAGGGGGTGGGGCTACACCTTC.

The chain combines TRBV21-1 with TRBJ2-7; TRBD1, the D gene given by the table, was not confirmed from the DNA. TRBV21-1 is a pseudogene locus. This CDR3 spans 16 amino acids. DNA for the CDR3: TGTGCCAGCAGCAAAAGTTCGACAGGGGGACCCTACGAGCAGTACTTC. Protein sequence: CASSKSSTGGPYEQYF.